These T cell receptor beta chains were read from a single sample in a study of cytomegalovirus exposure and HLA in healthy donors. Profiling relied on immunoSEQ multiplex PCR, and the TCRdb table lists in-frame clones only, not all of them. The data show some 90,000 clones, with over 75% seen just once and around 6% held by the top ten. The sequencing sample was made of PBMCs. Source of these receptors: a man between 18 and 29 years old in good health and CMV-seropositive. Each CDR3 is given with its conserved first and last residue. Fields, in order: clone size, J gene, CDR3 length, D gene, V gene, CDR3 protein, CDR3 DNA. D genes are given only for firm matches. Only part of the rows carry a size: once, few, many, or a class if the clone is expanded.

>NA|TRBJ2-1|19|TRBD2|TRBV15
CATSRDHGTSGRSYNEQFF
TGTGCCACCAGCAGAGATCATGGGACTAGCGGACGCTCCTACAATGAGCAGTTCTTC
>NA|TRBJ1-4|19|TRBD1|TRBV5-8
CASSFGFGTGGATNEKLFF
TGTGCCAGCAGCTTTGGATTTGGGACAGGGGGCGCAACTAATGAAAAACTGTTTTTT
>NA|TRBJ1-5|16|NA|TRBV19
CASSQQDTRFSQPQHF
TGTGCCAGTAGCCAGCAGGACACAAGGTTTTCTCAGCCCCAGCATTTT
>NA|TRBJ1-2|14|NA|TRBV19
CASSTRVLLDGYTF
TGTGCCAGTAGTACCAGGGTACTTCTAGATGGCTACACCTTC
>NA|TRBJ2-7|13|NA|TRBV9
CASSAGLNYEQYF
TGTGCCAGCAGCGCAGGACTAAACTACGAGCAGTACTTC
>NA|TRBJ2-3|14|NA|TRBV5-4
CASTRGSSTDTQYF
TGTGCCAGCACTAGAGGGTCTAGCACAGATACGCAGTATTTT
>NA|TRBJ2-7|15|TRBD2|TRBV19
CASSPSAGGPLEQYF
TGTGCCAGTAGCCCCTCGGCGGGAGGGCCCCTCGAGCAGTACTTC
>NA|TRBJ2-7|15|NA|TRBV27
CASSLWGGRGYEQYF
TGTGCCAGCAGTTTGTGGGGGGGCAGAGGCTACGAGCAGTACTTC
>NA|TRBJ2-7|15|TRBD2|TRBV4-3
CASSQDVVAGVEQYF
TGCGCCAGCAGCCAAGATGTGGTAGCGGGAGTTGAGCAGTACTTC
>NA|TRBJ1-1|11|NA|TRBV2
CASLGNTEAFF
TGTGCCAGCCTAGGGAACACTGAAGCTTTCTTT
>NA|TRBJ1-2|15|NA|TRBV6-1
CASISTAPSNYGYTF
TGTGCCAGCATTAGTACAGCCCCCTCTAACTATGGCTACACCTTC
>NA|TRBJ1-2|14|TRBD1|TRBV19
CASSFNRGPYGYTF
TGTGCCAGTAGTTTTAACAGGGGACCCTATGGCTACACCTTC
>once|TRBJ2-7|13|NA|TRBV6-1
CASMDGNTYEQYF
TGTGCCAGCATGGACGGGAATACCTACGAGCAGTACTTC
>NA|TRBJ1-1|13|NA|TRBV6-1
CASTSGQNTEAFF
TGTGCCAGCACCTCGGGACAAAACACTGAAGCTTTCTTT
>NA|TRBJ1-1|15|NA|TRBV5-1
CASTRGPGGDTEAFF
TGCGCCAGCACCCGGGGCCCAGGCGGGGACACTGAAGCTTTCTTT
>NA|TRBJ2-5|22|NA|TRBV21-1
CASSNIRATLAGDPSPQETQYF
TGTGCCAGCAGCAATATACGCGCAACACTAGCGGGGGACCCAAGCCCCCAAGAGACCCAGTACTTC
>NA|TRBJ1-1|13|NA|TRBV27
CASRITGVTEAFF
TGTGCCAGCAGAATAACGGGAGTCACTGAAGCTTTCTTT
>NA|TRBJ1-6|14|TRBD1|TRBV11-2
CASSLTGDNSPLHF
TGTGCCAGCAGCCTAACAGGGGATAATTCACCCCTCCACTTT
>NA|TRBJ1-5|14|TRBD1|TRBV5-1
CASSSGTGEQPQHF
TGCGCCAGCAGCTCCGGGACAGGGGAACAGCCCCAGCATTTT
>NA|TRBJ1-2|15|TRBD1|TRBV28
CASSPRQGAGYGYTF
TGTGCCAGCAGTCCCCGACAGGGGGCAGGATATGGCTACACCTTC
>NA|TRBJ2-2|16|TRBD2|TRBV6-4
CASSDRASGIAGELFF
TGTGCCAGCAGTGACAGGGCTAGCGGGATTGCCGGGGAGCTGTTTTTT
>NA|TRBJ2-1|15|NA|TRBV4-3
CASSQEVYVAHEQFF
TGCGCCAGCAGCCAAGAGGTTTACGTAGCGCATGAGCAGTTCTTC
>few|TRBJ1-5|13|NA|TRBV7-2
CASSLLRGQPQHF
TGTGCCAGCAGCTTACTCAGGGGACAGCCCCAGCATTTT
>NA|TRBJ2-7|14|NA|TRBV19
CASSRLAGIGEQYF
TGTGCCAGTAGCAGGTTGGCGGGAATTGGCGAGCAGTACTTC
>few|TRBJ2-7|16|TRBD1|TRBV7-9
CASSLTGTALSYEQYF
TGTGCCAGCAGCTTAACCGGGACAGCCCTCTCCTACGAGCAGTACTTC
>NA|TRBJ1-4|14|NA|TRBV19
CASSPQVHNEKLFF
TGTGCCAGTAGTCCACAGGTTCATAATGAAAAACTGTTTTTT
>few|TRBJ1-1|14|NA|TRBV5-4
CASSLGEQVTEAFF
TGTGCCAGCAGCTTGGGGGAACAGGTAACTGAAGCTTTCTTT
>NA|TRBJ2-5|13|TRBD1|TRBV9
CASSVGTVGTQYF
TGTGCCAGCAGCGTCGGGACAGTGGGGACCCAGTACTTC
>NA|TRBJ2-5|15|TRBD2|TRBV7-6
CASSLSGTRGETQYF
TGTGCCAGCAGCTTATCAGGGACTAGGGGAGAGACCCAGTACTTC
>NA|TRBJ1-3|15|NA|TRBV28
CASSLVVGAGNTIYF
TGTGCCAGCAGTTTGGTGGTAGGGGCTGGAAACACCATATATTTT
>NA|TRBJ2-5|13|NA|TRBV7-3
CASSLNREETQYF
TGTGCCAGCAGCTTAAACAGGGAAGAGACCCAGTACTTC
>NA|TRBJ2-7|14|TRBD1|TRBV9
CASSVGDRPYEQYF
TGTGCCAGCAGCGTAGGGGACAGGCCCTACGAGCAGTACTTC
>NA|TRBJ2-5|13|NA|TRBV13
CASSLSRWETQYF
TGTGCCAGCAGCTTATCGCGTTGGGAGACCCAGTACTTC
>NA|TRBJ1-5|13|NA|TRBV29-1
CSVTGPGNQPQHF
TGCAGCGTTACAGGTCCCGGCAATCAGCCCCAGCATTTT
>NA|TRBJ2-5|11|NA|TRBV27
CASKGPETQYF
TGTGCCAGCAAGGGGCCAGAGACCCAGTACTTC
>NA|TRBJ1-3|14|NA|TRBV25-1
CASSERDSGNTIYF
TGTGCCAGCTCCGAGAGAGACTCTGGAAACACCATATATTTT
>NA|TRBJ1-6|14|TRBD1|TRBV11-2
CASSLRDRVAPLHF
TGTGCCAGCAGCTTACGGGACAGGGTGGCACCCCTCCACTTT
>once|TRBJ2-2|15|TRBD1|TRBV2
CASSQGTVNTGELFF
TGTGCCAGCAGCCAAGGGACAGTTAACACCGGGGAGCTGTTTTTT
>NA|TRBJ2-5|20|NA|TRBV11-3
CASSLVVWTRWGLNQETQYF
TGTGCCAGCAGCTTAGTTGTCTGGACCCGCTGGGGGCTCAACCAAGAGACCCAGTACTTC
>NA|TRBJ2-1|15|TRBD2|TRBV19
CASQKASGGYNEQFF
TGTGCCAGTCAAAAAGCTAGCGGGGGGTACAATGAGCAGTTCTTC
>NA|TRBJ2-1|14|TRBD2|TRBV28
CASSSGRGVNEQFF
TGTGCCAGCAGTTCCGGGAGGGGGGTCAATGAGCAGTTCTTC
>few|TRBJ2-2|12|TRBD2|TRBV7-9
CASTAGFGELFF
TGTGCCAGCACAGCGGGGTTTGGGGAGCTGTTTTTT
>NA|TRBJ1-4|15|TRBD1|TRBV7-8
CASSFNRGANEKLFF
TGTGCCAGCAGCTTCAACAGGGGGGCTAATGAAAAACTGTTTTTT
>NA|TRBJ2-3|15|NA|TRBV7-9
CASSLDLTSTDTQYF
TGTGCCAGCAGCTTAGATCTGACTAGCACAGATACGCAGTATTTT
>many|TRBJ2-7|16|TRBD1|TRBV11-2
CASSFESGTGSYEQYF
TGTGCCAGCAGCTTTGAATCCGGGACAGGGTCCTACGAGCAGTACTTC
>NA|TRBJ2-7|12|NA|TRBV28
CASSLTGYEQYF
TGTGCCAGCAGTTTAACCGGCTACGAGCAGTACTTC